This TCR beta chain was retrieved from a study of T-cell memory formation after mild COVID-19. Study as a whole: Clustering of TCRs was largely donor specific. Overall study findings and caveats: Pre-infection memory carried some responding clones, suggesting that cross-reactive memory joined. Shrinking CD4+ clones resided mostly in CM and EM, and CD8+ ones in EMRA.

TCRdb itself ran the 5' RACE reads through MiXCR, one entry per CDR3 protein. Here the sample spans some 200,000 distinct CDR3 sequences, about a fifth being singletons. The CDR3 runs 17 residues. J lost 5 bases, V lost 2 bases, and 10 bases had no gene match. Germline V CDR1 and CDR2: MNHEY, SVGAGI. A note on this clonotype: What it binds is not known.

This sequence was found in an adult woman who had mild COVID-19 (a few samples of this study predate the infection). Cell type and time point are not known. The sequencing input was PBMCs or a T cell subset sorted from them (not recorded which). The V and J genes are TRBV6-5 and TRBJ2-1, with 9 bases fitting TRBD1. CDR3 protein: CASSYEYTGGEDNEQFF. Here the CDR3 DNA reads TGTGCCAGCAGTTACGAATACACAGGGGGCGAAGACAATGAGCAGTTCTTC.